This T cell receptor (beta chain) was captured in a study of blood T cell repertoires in COVID-19. About the study: Spain, Italy and the United States supplied samples that represented acute and convalescent COVID-19. Nucleic acid was either cDNA or gDNA, and it came from T cells, B-cell-depleted T cells, or PBMCs.

Authors' processing steps: Amplification of reference gene primers provided the estimated nucleated cell counts. Clones were sequenced by immunoSEQ multiplex PCR, and TCRdb holds only the in-frame ones, with some missing. The V and J calls and clone size come from that table; D and trimming were worked out from the DNA. The top ten clones hold about 4% of a sample with 70,000 or so clones, approximately 86% of them seen once. Germline CDR1 and CDR2: SGHDN and FVKESK. Trimming took off 4 bases at V and 9 bases at J, with 10 bases between the two ends. CDR3 length: 13 amino acids. This receptor was obtained from a man in his sixties or seventies with active COVID-19. Source material: peripheral blood. V is TRBV14 and J is TRBJ1-6; tentative D call: TRBD1 (5 bases). In nucleotides, the CDR3 is TGTGCCAGCAGCCGGGACTACGGTTCACCCCTCCACTTT. It translates to CASSRDYGSPLHF.